This entry concerns a single T cell receptor beta chain. Its specificity is not known. All the patients suffered relapse after autologous stem cell transplantation, and brentuximab vedotin exposure differed. The length of the CDR3 is 15 residues. Germline V gene sequence: CDR1 LNHDA, CDR2 SQIVND (reference sequence). Trimming pared 7 bases from V and 3 bases from J, leaving 16 bases between. The protocol was immunoSEQ multiplex PCR, while the TCRdb copy is restricted to in-frame clones and leaves out a portion. This table holds approximately 100,000 clones, roughly 91% found once. This sample is part of a study of PD-1 blockade in classical Hodgkin lymphoma. Regarding the study as a whole: A significant rise in TCR diversity by C4D1 was seen for CD4+ but not CD8+ cells. In newly diagnosed patients, baseline TCR diversity was reportedly below that of healthy donors. Complete responders had baseline diversity similar to newly diagnosed patients.

The sample consisted of peripheral blood mononuclear cells (PBMCs), taken before the second cycle of nivolumab. This clonotype was sampled from a human donor with classical Hodgkin lymphoma. The chain recombines TRBV19 with TRBJ1-5; no definite D call. CDR3 DNA: TGTGCCAGTATGGGAGGGCTCGGTCTCAATCAGCCCCAGCATTTT. Translating it yields CASMGGLGLNQPQHF.